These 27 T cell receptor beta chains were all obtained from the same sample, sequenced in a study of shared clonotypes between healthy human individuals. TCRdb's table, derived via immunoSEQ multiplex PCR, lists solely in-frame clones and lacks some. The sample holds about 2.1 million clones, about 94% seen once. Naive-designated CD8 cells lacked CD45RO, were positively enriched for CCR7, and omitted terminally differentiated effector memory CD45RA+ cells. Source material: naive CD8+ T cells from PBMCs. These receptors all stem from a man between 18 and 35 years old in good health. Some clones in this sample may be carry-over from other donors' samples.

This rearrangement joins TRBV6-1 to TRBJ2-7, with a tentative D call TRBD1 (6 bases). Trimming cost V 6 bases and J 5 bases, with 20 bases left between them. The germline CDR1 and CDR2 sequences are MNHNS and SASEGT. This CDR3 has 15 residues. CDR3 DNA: TGTGCCAGCAGGCCCGTTGACAGGTTTCCCCACGAGCAGTACTTC. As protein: CASRPVDRFPHEQYF.

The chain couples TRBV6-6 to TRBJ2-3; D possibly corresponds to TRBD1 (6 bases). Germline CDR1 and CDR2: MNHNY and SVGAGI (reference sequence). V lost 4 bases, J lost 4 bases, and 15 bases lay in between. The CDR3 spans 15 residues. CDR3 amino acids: CASSSRAGDSDTQYF. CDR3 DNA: TGTGCCAGCAGTTCAAGGGCAGGGGATTCAGATACGCAGTATTTT.

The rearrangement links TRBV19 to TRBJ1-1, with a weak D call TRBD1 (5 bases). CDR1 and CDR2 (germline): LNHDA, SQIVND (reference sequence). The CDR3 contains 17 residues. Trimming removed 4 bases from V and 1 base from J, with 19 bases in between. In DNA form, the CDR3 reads TGTGCCAGTAGTAGCCTTTTAACAGGAGCTACGAACACTGAAGCTTTCTTT. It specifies CASSSLLTGATNTEAFF.

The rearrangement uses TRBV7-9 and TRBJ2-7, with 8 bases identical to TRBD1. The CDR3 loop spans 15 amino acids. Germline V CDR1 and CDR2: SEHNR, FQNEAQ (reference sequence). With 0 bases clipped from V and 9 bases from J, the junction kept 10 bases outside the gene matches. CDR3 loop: CASSLAQGAAWVQYF. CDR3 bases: TGTGCCAGCAGCTTAGCCCAGGGGGCTGCCTGGGTGCAGTACTTC.

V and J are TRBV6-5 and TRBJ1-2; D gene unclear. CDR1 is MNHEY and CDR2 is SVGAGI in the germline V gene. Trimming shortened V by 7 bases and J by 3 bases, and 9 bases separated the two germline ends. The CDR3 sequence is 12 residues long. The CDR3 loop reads CASTPPDYGYTF. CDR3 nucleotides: TGTGCCAGCACCCCGCCGGACTATGGCTACACCTTC.

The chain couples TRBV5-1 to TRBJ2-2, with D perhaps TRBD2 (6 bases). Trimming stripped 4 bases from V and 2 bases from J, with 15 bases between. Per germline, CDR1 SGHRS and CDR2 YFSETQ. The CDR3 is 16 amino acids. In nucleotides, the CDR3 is TGCGCCAGCAGCCCGGGGGATAGGGTAAACACCGGGGAGCTGTTTTTT. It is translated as CASSPGDRVNTGELFF.

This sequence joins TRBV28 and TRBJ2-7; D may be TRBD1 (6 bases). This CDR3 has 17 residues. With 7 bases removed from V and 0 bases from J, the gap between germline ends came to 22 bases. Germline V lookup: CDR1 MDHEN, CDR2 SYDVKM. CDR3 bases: TGTGCCAGCACCTTGCTCCCGGCAGGGGAAGGCTCCTACGAGCAGTACTTC. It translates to CASTLLPAGEGSYEQYF.

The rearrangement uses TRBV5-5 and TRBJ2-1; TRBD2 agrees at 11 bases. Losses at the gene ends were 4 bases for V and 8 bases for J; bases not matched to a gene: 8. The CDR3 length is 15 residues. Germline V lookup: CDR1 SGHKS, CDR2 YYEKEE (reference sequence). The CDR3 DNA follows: TGTGCCAGCAGCCCTACTAGCGGGAGTATTCATGAGCAGTTCTTC. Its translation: CASSPTSGSIHEQFF.

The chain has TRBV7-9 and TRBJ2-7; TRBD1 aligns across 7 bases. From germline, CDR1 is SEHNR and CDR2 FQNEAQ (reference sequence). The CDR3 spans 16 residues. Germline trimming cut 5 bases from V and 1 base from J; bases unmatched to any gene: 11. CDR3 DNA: TGTGCCAGCAGCGATAACAGGGGTCCTCATTCCTACGAGCAGTACTTC. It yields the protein CASSDNRGPHSYEQYF.

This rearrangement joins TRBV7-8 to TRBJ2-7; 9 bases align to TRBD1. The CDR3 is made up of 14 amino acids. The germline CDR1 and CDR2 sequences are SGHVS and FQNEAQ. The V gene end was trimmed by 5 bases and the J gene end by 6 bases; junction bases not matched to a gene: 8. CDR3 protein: CASSPRTGAAEQYF. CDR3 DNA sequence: TGTGCCAGCAGCCCGCGGACAGGGGCAGCCGAGCAGTACTTC.

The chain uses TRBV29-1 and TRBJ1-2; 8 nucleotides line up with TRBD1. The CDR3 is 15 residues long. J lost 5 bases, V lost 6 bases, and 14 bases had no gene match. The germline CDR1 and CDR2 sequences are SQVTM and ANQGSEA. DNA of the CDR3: TGCAGCGTGGGTGACAGGGGAGCTAGCGTTTATGGCTACACCTTC. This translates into CSVGDRGASVYGYTF.

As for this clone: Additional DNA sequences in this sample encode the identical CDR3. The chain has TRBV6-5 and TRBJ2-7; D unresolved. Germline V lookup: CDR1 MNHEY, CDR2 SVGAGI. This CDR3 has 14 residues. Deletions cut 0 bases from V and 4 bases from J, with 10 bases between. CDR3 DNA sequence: TGTGCCAGCAGTTACTCGGGTCAGACGTACGAGCAGTACTTC. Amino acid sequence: CASSYSGQTYEQYF.

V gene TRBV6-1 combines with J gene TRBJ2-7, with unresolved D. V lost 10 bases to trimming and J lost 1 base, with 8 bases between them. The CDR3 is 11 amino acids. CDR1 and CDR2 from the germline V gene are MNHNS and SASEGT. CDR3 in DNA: TGTGCCACCGACTTTTCCTACGAGCAGTACTTC. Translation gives CATDFSYEQYF.

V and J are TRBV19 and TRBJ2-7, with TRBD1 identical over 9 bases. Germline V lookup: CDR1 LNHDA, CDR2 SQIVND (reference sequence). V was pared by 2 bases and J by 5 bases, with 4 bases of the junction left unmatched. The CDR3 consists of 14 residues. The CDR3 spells CASSIYRGQNEQYF. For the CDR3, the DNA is TGTGCCAGTAGTATATACAGGGGGCAGAACGAGCAGTACTTC.

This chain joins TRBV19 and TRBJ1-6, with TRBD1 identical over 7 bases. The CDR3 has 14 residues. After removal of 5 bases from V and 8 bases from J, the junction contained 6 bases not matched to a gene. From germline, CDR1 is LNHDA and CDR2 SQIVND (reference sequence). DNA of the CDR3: TGTGCCAGTAGTCCACGACAGGGAGATTCACCCCTCCACTTT. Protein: CASSPRQGDSPLHF.

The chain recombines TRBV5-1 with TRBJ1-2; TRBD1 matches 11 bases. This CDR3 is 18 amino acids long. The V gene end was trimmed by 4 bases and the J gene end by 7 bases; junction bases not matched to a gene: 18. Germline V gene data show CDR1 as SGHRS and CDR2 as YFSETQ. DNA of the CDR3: TGCGCCAGCAGCGTACGACCCGGGACAGGGGGGCCCTTAGCTGGCTACACCTTC. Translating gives CASSVRPGTGGPLAGYTF.

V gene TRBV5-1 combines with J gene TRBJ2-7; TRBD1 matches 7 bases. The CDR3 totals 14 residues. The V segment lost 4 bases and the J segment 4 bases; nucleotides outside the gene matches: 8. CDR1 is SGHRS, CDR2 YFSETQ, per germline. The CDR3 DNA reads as TGCGCCAGCAGCGGAAACGACAGGGTATACGAGCAGTACTTC. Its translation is CASSGNDRVYEQYF.

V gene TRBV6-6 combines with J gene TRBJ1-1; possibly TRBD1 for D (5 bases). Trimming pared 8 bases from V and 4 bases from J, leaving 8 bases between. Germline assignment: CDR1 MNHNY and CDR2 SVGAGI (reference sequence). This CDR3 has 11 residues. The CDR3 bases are TGTGCCAGCGGGGGGGGCACTGAAGCTTTCTTT. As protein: CASGGGTEAFF.

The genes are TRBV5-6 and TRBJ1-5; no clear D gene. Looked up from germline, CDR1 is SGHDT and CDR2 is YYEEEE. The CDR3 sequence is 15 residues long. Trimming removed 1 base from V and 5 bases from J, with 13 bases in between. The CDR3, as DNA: TGTGCCAGCAGCTTGTATAGTGAGGGATATCAGCCCCAGCATTTT. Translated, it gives CASSLYSEGYQPQHF.

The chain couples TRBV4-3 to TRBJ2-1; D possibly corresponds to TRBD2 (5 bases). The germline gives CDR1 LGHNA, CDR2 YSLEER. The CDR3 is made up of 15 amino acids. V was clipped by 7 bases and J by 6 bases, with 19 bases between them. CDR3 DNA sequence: TGCGCCAGCACCGAACTAGGGTCGCCCCTCAATGAGCAGTTCTTC. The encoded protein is CASTELGSPLNEQFF.

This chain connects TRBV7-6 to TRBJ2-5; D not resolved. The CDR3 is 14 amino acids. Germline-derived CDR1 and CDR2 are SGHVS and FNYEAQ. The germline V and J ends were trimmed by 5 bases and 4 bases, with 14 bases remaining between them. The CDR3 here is CASSPGLGSETQYF. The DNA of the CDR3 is TGTGCCAGCAGCCCCGGCCTAGGCTCAGAGACCCAGTACTTC.

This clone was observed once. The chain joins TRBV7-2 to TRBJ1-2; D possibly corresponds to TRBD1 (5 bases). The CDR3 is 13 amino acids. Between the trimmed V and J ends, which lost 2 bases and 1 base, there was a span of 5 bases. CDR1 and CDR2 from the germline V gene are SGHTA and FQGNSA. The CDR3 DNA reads TGTGCCAGCAGCTTAAGGGGTAACTATGGCTACACCTTC. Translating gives CASSLRGNYGYTF.

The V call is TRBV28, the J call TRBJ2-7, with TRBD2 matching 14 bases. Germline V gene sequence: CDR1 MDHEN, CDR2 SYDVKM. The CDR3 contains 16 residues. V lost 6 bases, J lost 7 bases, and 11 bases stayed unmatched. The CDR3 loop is CASSPGLAGAPAEQYF. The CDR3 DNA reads TGTGCCAGCAGCCCGGGACTAGCGGGGGCCCCGGCGGAGCAGTACTTC.

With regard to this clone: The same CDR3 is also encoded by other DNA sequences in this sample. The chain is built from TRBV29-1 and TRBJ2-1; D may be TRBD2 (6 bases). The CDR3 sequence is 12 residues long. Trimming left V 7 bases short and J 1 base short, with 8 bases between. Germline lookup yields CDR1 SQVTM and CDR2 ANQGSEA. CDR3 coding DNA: TGCAGCGCTCGGGGGTCCTACAATGAGCAGTTCTTC. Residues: CSARGSYNEQFF.

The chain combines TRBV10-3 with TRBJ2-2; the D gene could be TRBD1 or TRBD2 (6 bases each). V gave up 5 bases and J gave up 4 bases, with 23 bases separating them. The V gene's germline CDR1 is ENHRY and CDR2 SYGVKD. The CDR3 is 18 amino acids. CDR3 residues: CAISQTTQGGSFTGELFF. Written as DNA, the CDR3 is TGTGCCATCAGTCAAACCACACAGGGAGGCTCCTTCACCGGGGAGCTGTTTTTT.

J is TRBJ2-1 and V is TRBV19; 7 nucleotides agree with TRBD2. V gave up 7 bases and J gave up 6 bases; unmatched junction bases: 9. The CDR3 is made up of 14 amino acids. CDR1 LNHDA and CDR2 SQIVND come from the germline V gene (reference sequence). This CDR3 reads CASKTGEGFNEQFF. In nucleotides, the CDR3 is TGTGCCAGTAAAACGGGGGAGGGTTTCAATGAGCAGTTCTTC.

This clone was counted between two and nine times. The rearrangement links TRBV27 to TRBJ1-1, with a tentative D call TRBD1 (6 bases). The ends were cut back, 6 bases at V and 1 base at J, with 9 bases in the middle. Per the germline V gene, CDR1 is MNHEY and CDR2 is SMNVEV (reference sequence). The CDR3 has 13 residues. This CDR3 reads CASRWDKNTEAFF. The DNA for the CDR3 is TGTGCCAGCAGGTGGGACAAGAACACTGAAGCTTTCTTT.